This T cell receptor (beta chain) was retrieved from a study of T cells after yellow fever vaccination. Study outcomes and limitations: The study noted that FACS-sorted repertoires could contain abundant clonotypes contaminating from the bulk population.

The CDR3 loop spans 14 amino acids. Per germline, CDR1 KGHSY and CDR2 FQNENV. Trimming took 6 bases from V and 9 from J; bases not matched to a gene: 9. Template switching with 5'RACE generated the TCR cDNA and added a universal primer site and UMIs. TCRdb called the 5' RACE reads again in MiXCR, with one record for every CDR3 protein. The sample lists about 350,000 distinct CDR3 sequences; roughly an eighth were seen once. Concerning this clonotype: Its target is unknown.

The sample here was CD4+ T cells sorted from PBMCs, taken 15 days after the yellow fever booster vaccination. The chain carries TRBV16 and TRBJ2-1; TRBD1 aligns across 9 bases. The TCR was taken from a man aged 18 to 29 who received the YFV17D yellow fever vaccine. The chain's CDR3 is CASSLYRGRREQFF. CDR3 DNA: TGTGCCAGCAGTCTTTACAGGGGGCGCCGTGAGCAGTTCTTC.